These 6 T cell receptor beta chains were sequenced from one sample in a study of control samples from healthy donors and cancer patients. Generated by immunoSEQ multiplex PCR, the TCRdb table keeps only in-frame clones and is missing some. The sample records approximately 150,000 clones, roughly nine tenths being singletons. Material: blood. The origin of the receptors is a man aged 18 to 30 in good health.

V gene TRBV7-2 combines with J gene TRBJ2-2; weak D call: TRBD2 (6 bases). Germline values: CDR1 SGHTA, CDR2 FQGNSA. The CDR3 has 15 residues. Trimming removed 2 bases from V and 4 bases from J, with 11 bases in between. CDR3 sequence reads: CASSLFGGSTGELFF. The CDR3 coding sequence is TGTGCCAGCAGCTTATTCGGGGGAAGCACCGGGGAGCTGTTTTTT. Drawing the rest from reference TRBV7-2 and TRBJ2-2, the complete variable domain is GAGVSQSPSNKVTEKGKDVELRCDPISGHTALYWYRQSLGQGLEFLIYFQGNSAPDKSGLPSDRFSAERTGGSVSTLTIQRTQQEDSAVYLCASSLFGGSTGELFFGEGSRLTVL.

This clone was recorded once. This chain links TRBV5-6 with TRBJ1-1, with D uncertain. Trimming left V 0 bases short and J 0 bases short, with 6 bases between. CDR3 length: 14 amino acids. Germline V CDR1 and CDR2: SGHDT, YYEEEE. CDR3 DNA: TGTGCCAGCAGCTTGGAGGGAATGAACACTGAAGCTTTCTTT. Protein product: CASSLEGMNTEAFF. The complete variable domain, with remaining parts taken from reference TRBV5-6 and TRBJ1-1, reads DAGVTQSPTHLIKTRGQQVTLRCSPKSGHDTVSWYQQALGQGPQFIFQYYEEEERQRGNFPDRFSGHQFPNYSSELNVNALLLGDSALYLCASSLEGMNTEAFFGQGTRLTVV.

The chain combines TRBV3-1 (or the pseudogene TRBV3-2) with TRBJ2-7; no reliable D call. This CDR3 is built from 16 residues. Per the germline V gene, CDR1 is LGHDT and CDR2 is YNNKEL (reference sequence). V gave up 0 bases and J gave up 7 bases, with 19 bases separating them. CDR3 sequence reads: CASSQDLALEFGEQYF. The CDR3 DNA reads TGTGCCAGCAGCCAAGATCTTGCCCTAGAGTTCGGGGAGCAGTACTTC.

This clone was observed a handful of times. The V gene is TRBV12-3 or TRBV12-4, the J gene TRBJ1-1; tentative D call: TRBD1 (6 bases). The CDR3 sequence is 13 residues long. V was pared by 3 bases and J by 7 bases, with 12 bases between. The CDR3 DNA sequence: TGTGCCAGCAGTTTCGGTAGGGGGGGTGAAGCTTTCTTT. This codes for CASSFGRGGEAFF.

The V and J genes are TRBV4-1 and TRBJ2-7; a possible D gene is TRBD1 (5 bases). The ends were cut back, 3 bases at V and 7 bases at J, with 19 bases in the middle. The CDR3 has 15 amino acids. The germline V gene encodes CDR1 MGHRA and CDR2 YSYEKL. The CDR3: CASSHPGNPPWEQYF. The CDR3, as DNA: TGCGCCAGCAGCCATCCAGGGAACCCTCCCTGGGAGCAGTACTTC.

This chain uses TRBV7-3 with TRBJ2-2, with D possibly matching TRBD2 (5 bases). V lost 8 bases to trimming and J lost 8 bases, with 15 bases between them. The CDR3 is 13 residues long. Germline CDR1 is SGHTA and CDR2 is FQGTGA. Written as DNA, the CDR3 is TGTGCCAGCCGAGGGCCATCTTCAGGGGAGCTGTTTTTT. It encodes CASRGPSSGELFF.